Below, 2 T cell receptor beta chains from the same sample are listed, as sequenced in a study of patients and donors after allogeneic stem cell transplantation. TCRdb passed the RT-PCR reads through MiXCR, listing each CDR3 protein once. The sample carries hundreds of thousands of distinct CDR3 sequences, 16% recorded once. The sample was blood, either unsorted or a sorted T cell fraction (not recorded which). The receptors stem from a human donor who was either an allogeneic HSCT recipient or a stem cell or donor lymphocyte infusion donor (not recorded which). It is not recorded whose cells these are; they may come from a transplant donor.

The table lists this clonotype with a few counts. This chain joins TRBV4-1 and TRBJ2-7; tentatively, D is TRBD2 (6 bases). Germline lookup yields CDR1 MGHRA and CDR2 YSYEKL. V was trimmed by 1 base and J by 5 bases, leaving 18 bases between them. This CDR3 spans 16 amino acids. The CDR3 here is CASSQVRDSLSDEQYF. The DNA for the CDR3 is TGCGCCAGCAGCCAAGTTCGGGACTCTCTTTCGGACGAGCAGTACTTC.

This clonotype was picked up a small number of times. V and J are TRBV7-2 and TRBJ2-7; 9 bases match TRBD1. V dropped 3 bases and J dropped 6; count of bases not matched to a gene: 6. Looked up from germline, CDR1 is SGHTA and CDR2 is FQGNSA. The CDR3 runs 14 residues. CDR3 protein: CASSFPGQGREQYF. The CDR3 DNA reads TGTGCCAGCAGCTTCCCCGGACAGGGGCGCGAGCAGTACTTC.